These 31 T cell receptor beta chains were all obtained from the same sample, sequenced in a study of CD4+ T cells in melanoma. Profiled with immunoSEQ multiplex PCR; TCRdb holds only in-frame clones, not every one. The sample holds about 140,000 clones, about 90% seen once. These receptors all come from a human donor with melanoma.

The V gene is TRBV18, the J gene TRBJ1-3; D is unclear. V gave up 3 bases and J gave up 8 bases, with 11 bases separating them. Germline CDR1 KGHSH, CDR2 LQKENI. CDR3 length equals 13 residues. CDR3 coding DNA: TGTGCCAGCTCACCTCGCGATAGTTACACCATATATTTT. It specifies CASSPRDSYTIYF.

The chain recombines TRBV5-1 with TRBJ1-2; D perhaps matches TRBD1 (5 bases). Germline V gene data show CDR1 as SGHRS and CDR2 as YFSETQ. Trimming removed 4 bases from V and 7 bases from J, with 23 bases in between. CDR3 length: 16 amino acids. CDR3 region: CASSPYPQGISGGYTF. The CDR3 coding sequence is TGCGCCAGCAGCCCTTACCCGCAGGGAATTTCGGGTGGCTACACCTTC.

The genes are TRBV27 and TRBJ2-7; 9 bases align to TRBD1. Germline V CDR1 and CDR2: MNHEY, SMNVEV (reference sequence). The V segment lost 4 bases and the J segment 1 base; nucleotides outside the gene matches: 5. The CDR3 length is 15 residues. The CDR3 nucleotides read TGTGCCAGCAGTTCCCCGGGACAGGGATCCTACGAGCAGTACTTC. As protein: CASSSPGQGSYEQYF.

This chain uses TRBV5-1 with TRBJ2-7; D may be TRBD1 (5 bases). Germline CDR1 SGHRS, CDR2 YFSETQ. The V and J ends lost 7 bases and 3 bases respectively, with 14 bases between them. The CDR3 runs to 13 residues. In DNA, the CDR3 is TGCGCCAGCTCGGTGGACACACTCTACGAGCAGTACTTC. The encoded protein is CASSVDTLYEQYF.

The CDR3 nucleotides are TGTGCCAGCACCTTCGCCCCGGGACGACTCTATGGCTACACCTTC. Translation gives CASTFAPGRLYGYTF. The V call is TRBV5-4, the J call TRBJ1-2; D might be TRBD1 (5 bases). Germline assignment: CDR1 SGHNT and CDR2 YYREEE (reference sequence). V was shortened by 6 bases and J by 4 bases, with 19 bases between the two germline ends. CDR3 length equals 15 residues.

To note about this clone: At the DNA level, this CDR3 is encoded by other sequences in the same sample as well. The chain recombines TRBV6-5 with TRBJ1-1; D not certain. Germline V lookup: CDR1 MNHEY, CDR2 SVGAGI. The V and J ends lost 7 bases and 1 base respectively, with 10 bases between them. The CDR3 consists of 13 residues. The CDR3 DNA follows: TGTGCCAGCACCTCCCGACAGAACACTGAAGCTTTCTTT. Residues: CASTSRQNTEAFF.

This clone was found once. This sequence joins TRBV11-3 and TRBJ2-2, with D possibly matching TRBD1 (6 bases). The CDR3 runs 15 residues. Germline CDR1 SGHNT, CDR2 YENEEA. Trimming stripped 5 bases from V and 4 bases from J, with 14 bases between. The CDR3 here is CASSITGTVTGELFF. CDR3 bases: TGTGCCAGCAGCATCACAGGGACGGTCACCGGGGAGCTGTTTTTT.

The chain has TRBV10-2 and TRBJ1-1; D not certain. Germline V gives CDR1 WSHSY, CDR2 SAAADI. The ends were cut back, 3 bases at V and 1 base at J, with 18 bases in the middle. This CDR3 is built from 17 residues. CDR3 residues: CASSDVRVSGWNTEAFF. As DNA, the CDR3 is TGCGCCAGCAGTGACGTCCGGGTTTCCGGGTGGAACACTGAAGCTTTCTTT.

The gene calls are TRBV5-4 and TRBJ1-6; maybe TRBD1 (6 bases). The CDR3 spans 16 residues. The V gene's germline CDR1 is SGHNT and CDR2 YYREEE (reference sequence). Trimming removed 3 bases at V and 8 bases at J, with 18 bases between. The CDR3 sequence is CASSSRGRGHDSPLHF. CDR3 nucleotides: TGTGCCAGCAGCTCCAGGGGCAGGGGACATGATTCACCCCTCCACTTT.

The rearrangement joins TRBV5-1 to TRBJ2-1, with 7 bases matching TRBD1. There are 15 residues in the CDR3. Germline-derived CDR1 and CDR2 are SGHRS and YFSETQ. The V segment lost 5 bases and the J segment 1 base; nucleotides outside the gene matches: 6. The CDR3 nucleotides are TGCGCCAGCAGAACAACAGGGGAATCCTACAATGAGCAGTTCTTC. Encoded protein: CASRTTGESYNEQFF.

The chain links TRBV30 to TRBJ1-5, with D tentatively TRBD1 (6 bases). CDR3 length equals 14 residues. V gave up 3 bases and J gave up 6 bases, with 15 bases separating them. From germline, CDR1 is GTSNPN and CDR2 SVGIG (reference sequence). DNA of the CDR3: TGTGCCTGGAGCAGATCACAGGGTATTCAGCCCCAGCATTTT. The encoded protein is CAWSRSQGIQPQHF.

This clone was picked up a small number of times. The chain is built from TRBV7-9 and TRBJ1-1; D is perhaps TRBD1 (5 bases). Trimming removed 5 bases at V and 12 bases at J, with 19 bases between. The CDR3 extends over 13 amino acids. From germline, CDR1 is SEHNR and CDR2 FQNEAQ (reference sequence). CDR3 in amino acids: CASSPGAAPGTFF. The CDR3 DNA is TGTGCCAGCAGCCCTGGGGCAGCTCCTGGGACTTTCTTT.

This chain joins TRBV18 and TRBJ1-2; 8 bases agree with TRBD1. Germline CDR1 and CDR2: KGHSH and LQKENI. This CDR3 spans 13 amino acids. Trimming took 3 bases from V and 8 from J; bases not matched to a gene: 5. The CDR3 sequence is CASSPGQESGYTF. The CDR3 region has the DNA TGTGCCAGCTCACCGGGACAGGAATCGGGCTACACCTTC.

The chain employs TRBV11-1 and TRBJ1-1; D is possibly TRBD1 (5 bases). The CDR3 has 11 amino acids. V was cut by 3 bases and J by 6 bases, with 5 bases left in between. CDR1 is SGHAT and CDR2 is FQDESV in the germline V gene (reference sequence). As DNA, the CDR3 is TGTGCCAGCAGCTTGGGGGCTGAAGCTTTCTTT. Protein: CASSLGAEAFF.

Written as DNA, the CDR3 is TGTGCCACATGGACAGGTTGGTGGCCGAATCAGCCCCAGCATTTT. Translating gives CATWTGWWPNQPQHF. The chain uses TRBV21-1 and TRBJ1-5; TRBD1 reflects the table's D call only, with no check against the DNA. TRBV21-1 is a pseudogene segment. The CDR3 totals 15 residues.

This chain uses TRBV9 with TRBJ2-2; unclear D gene. Germline lookup yields CDR1 SGDLS and CDR2 YYNGEE. With 2 bases removed from V and 6 bases from J, the gap between germline ends came to 11 bases. This CDR3 has 14 amino acids. The CDR3 bases are TGTGCCAGCAGCGTGGCTGGAATGTCCGGGGAGCTGTTTTTT. Translated, it gives CASSVAGMSGELFF.

The rearrangement uses TRBV5-1 and TRBJ1-1; D may be TRBD1 (5 bases). Germline V gives CDR1 SGHRS, CDR2 YFSETQ. The CDR3 extends over 13 amino acids. V lost 0 bases, J lost 6 bases, and 9 bases lay in between. The chain's CDR3 is CASSLVGPAEAFF. The CDR3 DNA follows: TGCGCCAGCAGCTTGGTGGGGCCCGCTGAAGCTTTCTTT.

This sequence joins TRBV19 and TRBJ1-5; 7 bases match TRBD1. Losses at the gene ends were 6 bases for V and 2 bases for J; bases not matched to a gene: 13. Looked up from germline, CDR1 is LNHDA and CDR2 is SQIVND (reference sequence). This CDR3 has 17 residues. In nucleotides, the CDR3 is TGTGCCAGTAGGACAAACAGGGGAGGTACGGGCAATCAGCCCCAGCATTTT. Its protein is CASRTNRGGTGNQPQHF.

The chain uses TRBV5-4 and TRBJ2-7, with 10 positions matching TRBD1. CDR1 is SGHNT, CDR2 YYREEE, per germline (reference sequence). The CDR3 length is 15 residues. The V gene end was trimmed by 3 bases and the J gene end by 3 bases; junction bases not matched to a gene: 6. The CDR3 is CASSSGQGVFYEQYF. CDR3 nucleotides: TGTGCCAGCAGCTCCGGACAGGGGGTTTTCTACGAGCAGTACTTC.

This chain joins TRBV10-3 and TRBJ1-5; TRBD1 agrees at 7 bases. Trimming removed 2 bases from V and 8 bases from J; junction bases left unmatched: 9. The CDR3 has 15 amino acids. Germline V gene lookup returns CDR1 ENHRY and CDR2 SYGVKD. The CDR3 loop is CAISEGTARGEPQHF. DNA for the CDR3: TGTGCCATCAGTGAGGGGACAGCCCGGGGGGAGCCCCAGCATTTT.

The rearrangement uses TRBV5-1 and TRBJ1-6; a weak D match, TRBD1 (5 bases). The V and J ends lost 0 bases and 10 bases respectively, with 14 bases between them. The length of the CDR3 is 15 residues. Germline-derived CDR1 and CDR2 are SGHRS and YFSETQ. The CDR3 spells CASSLGQRSGSPLHF. The CDR3 bases are TGCGCCAGCAGCTTGGGACAGCGGTCAGGGTCACCCCTCCACTTT.

The chain uses TRBV5-5 and TRBJ1-1; D remains ambiguous. V was trimmed by 0 bases and J by 1 base, leaving 10 bases between them. The CDR3 sequence is 15 residues long. CDR1 and CDR2 (germline): SGHKS, YYEKEE (reference sequence). DNA of the CDR3: TGTGCCAGCAGCTTGGATCCCAGCCGGAACACTGAAGCTTTCTTT. This codes for CASSLDPSRNTEAFF.

The CDR3 nucleotides read TGTGCCAGCAGTGCTTGGGGGCAGGGTAAGAGCAATCAGCCCCAGCATTTT. Its translation: CASSAWGQGKSNQPQHF. The chain combines TRBV6-1 with TRBJ1-5, with D possibly TRBD1 on 6 matching bases. CDR1 MNHNS and CDR2 SASEGT come from the germline V gene. Trimming pared 4 bases from V and 1 base from J, leaving 17 bases between. CDR3 length: 17 amino acids.

The chain combines TRBV30 with TRBJ1-4; unclear D gene. CDR3 length: 14 residues. The germline CDR1 and CDR2 sequences are GTSNPN and SVGIG (reference sequence). The V gene lost 6 bases and the J gene lost 3 bases, with 14 bases spanning the gap. The CDR3 spells CACSAGLANEKLFF. The DNA of the CDR3 is TGTGCCTGTTCTGCCGGGTTGGCTAATGAAAAACTGTTTTTT.

The J gene is TRBJ2-3, the V gene TRBV30, with D perhaps matching TRBD2 (5 bases). Germline CDR1 GTSNPN, CDR2 SVGIG (reference sequence). The CDR3 covers 13 residues. Trimming removed 8 bases from V and 1 base from J, with 13 bases in between. The CDR3 reads CARELAGTDTQYF. CDR3 sequence (DNA): TGTGCCCGCGAGCTAGCTGGCACAGATACGCAGTATTTT.

The V gene is TRBV7-9, the J gene TRBJ1-5; D remains unclear. CDR1 is SEHNR and CDR2 is FQNEAQ in the germline V gene (reference sequence). The CDR3 totals 12 residues. Trimming shortened V by 6 bases and J by 9 bases, and 12 bases separated the two germline ends. The CDR3 DNA is TGTGCCAGCAGGTTTGGGGATCTGCCCCAGCATTTT. Translation gives CASRFGDLPQHF.

The rearrangement uses TRBV5-1 and TRBJ1-2; D not certain. In germline, CDR1 is SGHRS, CDR2 YFSETQ. Trimming took off 6 bases at V and 2 bases at J, with 14 bases between the two ends. This CDR3 spans 14 amino acids. DNA for the CDR3: TGCGCCAGCAATTCTCAGGTGTCAAACTATGGCTACACCTTC. It is translated as CASNSQVSNYGYTF. The whole variable domain, remainder taken from reference TRBV5-1 and TRBJ1-2, is KAGVTQTPRYLIKTRGQQVTLSCSPISGHRSVSWYQQTPGQGLQFLFEYFSETQRNKGNFPGRFSGRQFSNSRSEMNVSTLELGDSALYLCASNSQVSNYGYTFGSGTRLTVV.

The chain recombines TRBV7-9 with TRBJ2-3; D ambiguous. V lost 8 bases, J lost 1 base, and 10 bases lay in between. This CDR3 comprises 13 residues. Germline assignment: CDR1 SEHNR and CDR2 FQNEAQ (reference sequence). Written as DNA, the CDR3 is TGTGCCAGCCGACAAAGAGGCACAGATACGCAGTATTTT. This gives the protein CASRQRGTDTQYF. The complete variable domain, with remaining parts taken from reference TRBV7-9 and TRBJ2-3, reads DTGVSQNPRHKITKRGQNVTFRCDPISEHNRLYWYRQTLGQGPEFLTYFQNEAQLEKSRLLSDRFSAERPKGSFSTLEIQRTEQGDSAMYLCASRQRGTDTQYFGPGTRLTVL.

In its sample, this clone was seen once. The V and J genes are TRBV5-1 and TRBJ1-1; D is perhaps TRBD1 (5 bases). Trimming removed 0 bases from V and 6 bases from J, with 12 bases in between. The CDR3 is 14 amino acids. Germline V gene lookup returns CDR1 SGHRS and CDR2 YFSETQ. For the CDR3, the DNA is TGCGCCAGCAGCTTGGGGGACCCCCCAGCTGAAGCTTTCTTT. Translated: CASSLGDPPAEAFF.

The V gene is TRBV5-4, the J gene TRBJ1-2, with 8 bases matching TRBD1. Germline lookup yields CDR1 SGHNT and CDR2 YYREEE (reference sequence). V trimming: 3 bases; J trimming: 3 bases; junction bases outside the gene matches: 7. This CDR3 has 15 amino acids. The DNA of the CDR3 is TGTGCCAGCAGCTACCGGGACAGGCCCTACTATGGCTACACCTTC. It specifies CASSYRDRPYYGYTF.

The rearrangement links TRBV7-2 to TRBJ1-6; D unclear. The germline V gene has CDR1 SGHTA and CDR2 FQGNSA. Trimming took off 4 bases at V and 7 bases at J, with 8 bases between the two ends. The CDR3 loop spans 13 amino acids. CDR3 amino acids: CASSSQQNSPLHF. For the CDR3, the DNA is TGTGCCAGCAGCTCCCAGCAAAATTCACCCCTCCACTTT.